The next 16 T cell receptor beta chains were all read from a single sample in a study of T cells in Graves' hyperthyroidism and ophthalmopathy (dated by TCRdb to between 2018 and 2021). Library preparation was by multiplex PCR. Reads for this sample came from an Illumina HiSeq 2000. Amplification of TCR beta CDR3 regions was carried out from RNA transcripts. The first round of RT-PCR for the TCR CDR3 was performed with the HTBI primer set and the Qiagen OneStep RT-PCR kit. TCRdb reprocessing: public reads trimmed at Q25 with fastp, clones called with MiXCR, in-frame beta chains kept. When rows share a CDR3 protein, they turn into one entry using the most common DNA and genes. This sample gives approximately 400,000 distinct CDR3 sequences in total; about a sixth of them show up just once. Roughly 25% of the sample is held by the ten biggest clonotypes. Sequencing was carried out using blood. The receptors were gathered from a woman younger than 35 with Graves' hyperthyroidism that later progressed to Graves' ophthalmopathy.

This clonotype appeared a few times. The chain has TRBV4-1 and TRBJ1-2, with TRBD1 matching 7 bases. V lost 6 bases and J lost 6; bases outside the gene matches: 19. The CDR3 is 17 amino acids. Germline V lookup: CDR1 MGHRA, CDR2 YSYEKL. The CDR3 sequence: CASRILPPSTGRNGYTF. CDR3 sequence (DNA): TGCGCCAGCAGGATTTTACCCCCTTCGACAGGGAGGAATGGCTACACCTTC.

In this sample, this clonotype turned up many times. The chain combines TRBV6-1 with TRBJ2-7; D tentatively reads TRBD1 or TRBD2 (5 bases each). The CDR3 has 15 residues. V shed 5 bases and J shed 2 bases, with 16 bases lying between them. Germline V gene sequence: CDR1 MNHNS, CDR2 SASEGT. CDR3 loop: CASSSDEGLPYEQYF. The CDR3 DNA sequence: TGTGCCAGCAGTTCCGACGAGGGGCTCCCCTACGAGCAGTACTTC.

There are many counts of this clonotype. The gene calls are TRBV5-1 and TRBJ2-4; D is undetermined. The CDR3 totals 15 residues. Germline V gene data show CDR1 as SGHRS and CDR2 as YFSETQ. The ends were cut back, 0 bases at V and 7 bases at J, with 14 bases in the middle. The CDR3, as DNA: TGCGCCAGCAGCTTGGCGGACCCGACGCGTAACATTCAGTACTTC. This sequence encodes CASSLADPTRNIQYF.

This clonotype was seen many times. The chain joins TRBV20-1 to TRBJ2-2; D possibly uses TRBD1 or TRBD2 (6 bases each). The length of the CDR3 is 16 residues. CDR1 is DFQATT, CDR2 SNEGSKA, per germline (reference sequence). V lost 2 bases and J 1 base, leaving 14 bases between the germline ends. CDR3 protein: CSARPGGAGNTGELFF. The CDR3, as DNA: TGCAGTGCTAGACCCGGGGGCGCGGGGAACACCGGGGAGCTGTTTTTT.

This clonotype was found many times. V and J are TRBV7-9 and TRBJ2-7; 7 bases map to TRBD2. V lost 2 bases to trimming and J lost 7 bases; unmatched junction nucleotides: 8. This CDR3 contains 14 residues. Germline V CDR1 and CDR2: SEHNR, FQNEAQ (reference sequence). The CDR3, as DNA: TGTGCCAGCAGCTTATGGGGGAGGGCCGAGGAGCAGTACTTC. It codes for CASSLWGRAEEQYF.

This clonotype was observed a handful of times. The chain joins TRBV4-1 to TRBJ2-2; TRBD2 agrees at 7 bases. J was trimmed by 1 base and V by 2 bases; bases with no gene match: 4. Germline lookup yields CDR1 MGHRA and CDR2 YSYEKL. The CDR3 sequence is 16 residues long. CDR3 region: CASSQYSGWNTGELFF. CDR3 DNA sequence: TGCGCCAGCAGCCAATATAGCGGGTGGAACACCGGGGAGCTGTTTTTT.

This clonotype has at least ten counts. This chain connects TRBV6-2 or TRBV6-3 to TRBJ1-5, with D possibly being TRBD1 (5 bases). CDR1 is MNHEY, CDR2 SVGEGT, per germline. This CDR3 contains 12 residues. V shed 8 bases and J shed 3 bases, with 8 bases lying between them. The CDR3 loop reads CASDSPNQPQHF. CDR3 sequence (DNA): TGTGCCAGCGACAGTCCCAATCAGCCCCAGCATTTT.

This clonotype was seen more than once but under ten times. The genes are TRBV29-1 and TRBJ2-7; no definite D call. Trimming took off 2 bases at V and 3 bases at J, with 8 bases between the two ends. The germline V gene has CDR1 SQVTM and CDR2 ANQGSEA. The CDR3 runs 12 residues. The CDR3 bases are TGCAGCGTTGAATCCCACAACTACGAGCAGTACTTC. Residues: CSVESHNYEQYF.

This chain connects TRBV20-1 to TRBJ1-1; 7 nucleotides match TRBD1. This CDR3 spans 14 amino acids. Germline CDR1 DFQATT, CDR2 SNEGSKA (reference sequence). V shed 3 bases and J 0 bases; nucleotides not matched to a gene: 4. Here the CDR3 reads CSASGDSLNTEAFF. The CDR3 coding sequence is TGCAGTGCTAGTGGGGACAGTTTGAACACTGAAGCTTTCTTT.

This clonotype was counted at least ten times. The chain employs TRBV28 and TRBJ2-5; 8 bases are shared with TRBD2. Germline CDR1 reads MDHEN; CDR2 reads SYDVKM. The V gene end was trimmed by 3 bases and the J gene end by 9 bases; junction bases not matched to a gene: 6. There are 13 residues in the CDR3. Written as DNA, the CDR3 is TGTGCCAGCAGTTTGGCGGGAGGCCCACCCCAGTACTTC. It translates to CASSLAGGPPQYF.

As concerns this clonotype: This likely comes from a read error, as the CDR3 has no conserved phenylalanine or tryptophan at its end. V gene TRBV5-1 combines with J gene TRBJ2-7; 12 nucleotides line up with TRBD1. Trimming removed 4 bases from V and 5 bases from J; junction bases left unmatched: 4. The CDR3 has 14 residues. The germline CDR1 and CDR2 sequences are SGHRS and YFSETQ. In DNA form, the CDR3 reads TGCGCCAGCAGCGGAGGGACAGGGGGCGACGAGCAGTACCTC. This encodes CASSGGTGGDEQYL.

This clonotype came up many times. The chain has TRBV11-1 and TRBJ2-1, with unresolved D. The CDR3 is 14 amino acids. Trimming took 5 bases from V and 6 from J, leaving 14 bases between them. Germline-derived CDR1 and CDR2 are SGHAT and FQDESV (reference sequence). CDR3 amino acids: CASSPRAAGNEQFF. DNA for the CDR3: TGTGCCAGCAGCCCGCGTGCAGCAGGCAATGAGCAGTTCTTC.

Only a few counts were recorded for this clonotype. The chain joins TRBV20-1 to TRBJ2-7, with 8 positions matching TRBD2. There are 15 residues in the CDR3. Germline CDR1 and CDR2: DFQATT and SNEGSKA (reference sequence). Trimming at V came to 1 base and at J to 2 bases, leaving 7 bases not matched to a gene. The CDR3 loop reads CSARVSGGVPYEQYF. CDR3 sequence (DNA): TGCAGTGCTAGAGTCTCGGGGGGGGTTCCCTACGAGCAGTACTTC.

The table lists this clonotype with a few counts. Given a much more abundant clone one base away, this may be a read error. The CDR3 DNA is TGTGCCAGCAGTTTATGGTCAGGGAATAATGAAAAACTGTCTTTT. Its protein is CASSLWSGNNEKLSF. This sequence joins TRBV28 and TRBJ1-4; D perhaps matches TRBD1 (5 bases). Germline CDR1 reads MDHEN; CDR2 reads SYDVKM. The CDR3 has 15 amino acids.

This clonotype was detected ten times or more. The CDR3 sequence: CASSYREEDTGELFF. CDR3 coding DNA: TGTGCCAGCAGTTACCGGGAGGAGGACACCGGGGAGCTGTTTTTT. This chain joins TRBV6-6 and TRBJ2-2, with TRBD2 identical over 7 bases. CDR1 is MNHNY and CDR2 is SVGAGI in the germline V gene (reference sequence). Trimming removed 2 bases from V and 3 bases from J; junction bases left unmatched: 3. The CDR3 is 15 residues long.

This clonotype was found many times. The chain recombines TRBV7-8 with TRBJ2-5, with TRBD2 matching over 7 bases. The germline V gene has CDR1 SGHVS and CDR2 FQNEAQ. The CDR3 is 15 residues long. Trimming took 5 bases from V and 4 from J; bases not matched to a gene: 10. DNA of the CDR3: TGTGCCAGCAGCGTGAGGAGCGGGGACCGAGAGACCCAGTACTTC. Translation: CASSVRSGDRETQYF. The complete variable domain, with remaining parts taken from reference TRBV7-8 and TRBJ2-5, reads GAGVSQSPRYKVAKRGQDVALRCDPISGHVSLFWYQQALGQGPEFLTYFQNEAQLDKSGLPSDRFFAERPEGSVSTLKIQRTQQEDSAVYLCASSVRSGDRETQYFGPGTRLLVL.